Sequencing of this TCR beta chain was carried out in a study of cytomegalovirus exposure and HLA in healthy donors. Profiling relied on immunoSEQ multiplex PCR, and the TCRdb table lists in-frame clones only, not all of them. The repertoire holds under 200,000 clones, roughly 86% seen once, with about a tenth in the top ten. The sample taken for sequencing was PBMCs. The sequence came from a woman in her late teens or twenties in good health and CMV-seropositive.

The CDR3 DNA is TGTGCCAGCAGACCCTCCCGGGACAGATTTTATGGCTACACCTTC. This gives the protein CASRPSRDRFYGYTF. This rearrangement joins TRBV27 to TRBJ1-2; 7 bases line up with TRBD1. The V gene's germline CDR1 is MNHEY and CDR2 SMNVEV (reference sequence). CDR3 size: 15 residues. Trimming at V came to 6 bases and at J to 5 bases, leaving 12 bases not matched to a gene.